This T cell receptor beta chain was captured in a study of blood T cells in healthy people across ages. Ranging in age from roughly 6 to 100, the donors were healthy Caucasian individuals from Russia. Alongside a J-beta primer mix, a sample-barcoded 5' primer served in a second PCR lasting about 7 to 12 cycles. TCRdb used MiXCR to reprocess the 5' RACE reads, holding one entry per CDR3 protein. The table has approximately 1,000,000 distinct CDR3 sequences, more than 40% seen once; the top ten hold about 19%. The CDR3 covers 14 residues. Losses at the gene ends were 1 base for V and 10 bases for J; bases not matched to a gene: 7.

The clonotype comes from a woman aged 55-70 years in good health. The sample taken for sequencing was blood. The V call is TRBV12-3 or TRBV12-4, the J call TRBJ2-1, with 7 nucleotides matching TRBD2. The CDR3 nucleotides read TGTGCCAGCAGTTTAGGAGGAGCCGGGAGGGAGCAGTTCTTC. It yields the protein CASSLGGAGREQFF.